A selection of T cell receptor beta chains follows, all from one sample in a study of T cell responses to AZD1222 COVID-19 vaccine. The protocol was immunoSEQ multiplex PCR, while the TCRdb copy is restricted to in-frame clones and leaves out a portion. The sample has over 50,000 clones; approximately 80% are singletons. This specimen consisted of peripheral blood, obtained 28 days after the second AZD1222 dose. The receptors shown here come from an adult who received the AZD1222 COVID-19 vaccine. Each CDR3 is given with its conserved first and last residue. The D gene is left open where the match is weak. The listing skips clone size in some rows; elsewhere it reads once, few, many or a size class.

TRBV2	TRBJ2-4	medium-sized	.	13	TGTGCCAGCAACGGGATAGGGGGAAACATTCAGTACTTC	CASNGIGGNIQYF
TRBV2	TRBJ1-5	.	.	15	TGTGCCAGCAGGGAAGGCAGACATAGCAATCAGCCCCAGCATTTT	CASREGRHSNQPQHF
TRBV7-3	TRBJ1-5	.	TRBD1	17	TGTGCCAGCAGCTTAGTACCCGGGACAGGAGAAAATCAGCCCCAGCATTTT	CASSLVPGTGENQPQHF
TRBV5-8	TRBJ1-4	.	.	14	TGTGCCAGCAGCTTGGGCCCCGCCAATGAAAAACTGTTTTTT	CASSLGPANEKLFF
TRBV10-3	TRBJ1-1	.	TRBD1	15	TGTGCCATCAGCGAGCCGCCAGGGGGGTACGCTGAAGCTTTCTTT	CAISEPPGGYAEAFF
TRBV2	TRBJ1-5	.	.	14	TGTGCCAGCAGGAGGGGGGAGGGTAATCAGCCCCAGCATTTT	CASRRGEGNQPQHF
TRBV6-1	TRBJ1-1	.	.	12	TGTGCCAGCAGTGAAGATAGTACTGAAGCTTTCTTT	CASSEDSTEAFF
TRBV4-1	TRBJ1-1	.	.	13	TGCGCCAGCAGCTTGACGGGACAAATAGAAGCTTTCTTT	CASSLTGQIEAFF
TRBV7-9	TRBJ1-1	.	.	13	TGTGCCAGCAGCTTAGAACCGGGCACTGAAGCTTTCTTT	CASSLEPGTEAFF
TRBV5-1	TRBJ1-3	.	.	14	TGCGCCAGCAGCTTAACAGGGTCTGGAAACACCATATATTTT	CASSLTGSGNTIYF
TRBV11-2	TRBJ1-1	.	.	16	TGTGCCAGCAGCTTAGCGGGATCAAGTGGGAACACTGAAGCTTTCTTT	CASSLAGSSGNTEAFF
TRBV9	TRBJ1-4	.	TRBD1	15	TGTGCCAGCAGCGTAGACAACAGGGGGCCAGAAAAACTGTTTTTT	CASSVDNRGPEKLFF
TRBV5-6	TRBJ2-1	.	TRBD2	14	TGTGCCAGCAGCCTAGCGGGAGGGCACAATGAGCAGTTCTTC	CASSLAGGHNEQFF
TRBV7-2	TRBJ1-2	.	TRBD1	15	TGTGCCAGCAGCTTAGTGGCAGGGGGAAACTATGGCTACACCTTC	CASSLVAGGNYGYTF
TRBV11-2	TRBJ1-5	.	.	18	TGTGCCAGCAGCTCGGCAAGAGGGGTATCTGATAGCAATCAGCCCCAGCATTTT	CASSSARGVSDSNQPQHF
TRBV13	TRBJ2-3	.	TRBD2	16	TGTGCCAGCAGCGGGGGACTAGCGGGTGTCACAGATACGCAGTATTTT	CASSGGLAGVTDTQYF
TRBV4-1	TRBJ1-1	.	.	14	TGCGCCAGCAGCCAAGGACACTTGAACACTGAAGCTTTCTTT	CASSQGHLNTEAFF